The clone carrying this TCR beta chain appeared many times. Its target is not known. These data come from a study of CD8 T cells in ankylosing spondylitis. Quantitative molecular-barcoded 5'-RACE generated the TCR beta libraries. TCRdb independently ran MiXCR on the 5' RACE reads; one entry per CDR3 protein. The sample has under 200,000 distinct CDR3 sequences, roughly 10% seen once. CDR1 is SGHRS, CDR2 YFSETQ, per germline. This CDR3 contains 13 residues. V gave up 0 bases and J gave up 4 bases, with 7 bases separating them. General study findings and limits: What appeared characteristic of ankylosing spondylitis blood was a TCR beta motif of 7 or 8 highly homologous variants.

This TCR was recovered from a male donor with ankylosing spondylitis or in good health (not recorded which). V is TRBV5-1 and J is TRBJ1-1; D not certain. Sequencing was carried out using blood, either unsorted or a sorted T cell fraction (not recorded which). The CDR3 reads CASSLAGSTEAFF. DNA for the CDR3: TGCGCCAGCAGCTTGGCCGGGAGCACTGAAGCTTTCTTT. Filled out from reference TRBV5-1 and TRBJ1-1, the complete variable domain reads KAGVTQTPRYLIKTRGQQVTLSCSPISGHRSVSWYQQTPGQGLQFLFEYFSETQRNKGNFPGRFSGRQFSNSRSEMNVSTLELGDSALYLCASSLAGSTEAFFGQGTRLTVV.